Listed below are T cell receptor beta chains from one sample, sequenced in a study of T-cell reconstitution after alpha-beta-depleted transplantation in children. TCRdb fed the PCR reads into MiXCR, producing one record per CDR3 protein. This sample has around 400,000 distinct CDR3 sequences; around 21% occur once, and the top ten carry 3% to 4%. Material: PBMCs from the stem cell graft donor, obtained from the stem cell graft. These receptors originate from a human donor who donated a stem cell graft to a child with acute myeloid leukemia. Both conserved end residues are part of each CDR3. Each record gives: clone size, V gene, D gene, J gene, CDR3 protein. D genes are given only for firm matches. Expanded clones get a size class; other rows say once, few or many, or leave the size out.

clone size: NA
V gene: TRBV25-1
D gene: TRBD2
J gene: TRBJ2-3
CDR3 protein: CASTSGGPSSNTDTQYF

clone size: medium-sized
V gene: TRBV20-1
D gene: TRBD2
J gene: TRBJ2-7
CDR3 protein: CSASETSGLSPGEQYF

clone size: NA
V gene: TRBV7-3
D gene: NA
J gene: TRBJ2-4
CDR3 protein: CASSLVSRDIQYF

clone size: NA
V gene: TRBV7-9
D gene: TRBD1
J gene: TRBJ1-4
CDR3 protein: CASTSDRLGATNEKLFF

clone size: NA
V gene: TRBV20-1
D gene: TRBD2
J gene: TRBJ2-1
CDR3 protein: CSASIWPSGSSYNEQFF

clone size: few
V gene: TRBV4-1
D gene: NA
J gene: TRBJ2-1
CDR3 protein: CASSQPTESNEQFF

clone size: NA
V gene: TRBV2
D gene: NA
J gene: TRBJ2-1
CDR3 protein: CASSAFSTGSAYNEQFF

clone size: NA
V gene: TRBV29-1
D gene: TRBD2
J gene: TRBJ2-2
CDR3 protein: CSVGGLAGGELFF

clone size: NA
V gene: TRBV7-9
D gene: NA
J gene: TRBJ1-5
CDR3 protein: CASSLVGSQPQHF

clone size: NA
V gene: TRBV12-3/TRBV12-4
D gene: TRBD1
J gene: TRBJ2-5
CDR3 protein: CASSGAYRGRETQYF

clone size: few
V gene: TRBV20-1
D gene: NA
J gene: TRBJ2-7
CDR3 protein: CSARRDTRYEQYF

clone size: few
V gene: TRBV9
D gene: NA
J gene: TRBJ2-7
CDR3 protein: CASSPQGSGTYEQYF

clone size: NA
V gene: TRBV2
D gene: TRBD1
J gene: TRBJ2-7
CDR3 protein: CASKRGPEGEQYF

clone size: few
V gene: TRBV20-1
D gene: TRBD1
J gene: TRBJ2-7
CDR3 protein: CSTYGQGTYEQYF

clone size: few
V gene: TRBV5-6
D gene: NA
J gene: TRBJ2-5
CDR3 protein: CASFRGQETQYF

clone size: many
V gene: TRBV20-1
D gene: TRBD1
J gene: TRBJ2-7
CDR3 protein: CSARDREYEQYF

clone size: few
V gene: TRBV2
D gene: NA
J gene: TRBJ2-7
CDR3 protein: CASLADHEQYF

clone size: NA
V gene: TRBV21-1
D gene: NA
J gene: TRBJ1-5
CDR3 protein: CASSKERWDRGLAPQHF

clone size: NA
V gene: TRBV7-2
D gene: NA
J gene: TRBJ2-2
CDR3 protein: CASRAQLANTGELFF

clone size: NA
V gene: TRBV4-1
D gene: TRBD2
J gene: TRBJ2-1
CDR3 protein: CASSQDRGLAGEHEQFF

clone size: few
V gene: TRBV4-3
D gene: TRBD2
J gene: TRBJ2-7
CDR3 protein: CASSQAGTSHAYEQYF

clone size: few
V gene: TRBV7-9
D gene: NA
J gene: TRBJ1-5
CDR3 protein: CASSLSSSNQPQHF

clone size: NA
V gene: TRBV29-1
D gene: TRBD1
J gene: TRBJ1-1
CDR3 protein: CSVDDRGLTEAFF

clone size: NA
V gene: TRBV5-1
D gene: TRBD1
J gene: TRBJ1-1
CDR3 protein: CASRDGQGRDTEAFF

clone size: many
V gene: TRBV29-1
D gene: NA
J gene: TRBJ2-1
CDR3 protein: CSVEGLVNEQFF

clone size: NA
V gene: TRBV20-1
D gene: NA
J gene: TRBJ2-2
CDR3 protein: CSARDRLGAGELFF

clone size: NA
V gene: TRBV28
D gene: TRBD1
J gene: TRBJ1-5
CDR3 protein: CASTEQGVYQPQHF

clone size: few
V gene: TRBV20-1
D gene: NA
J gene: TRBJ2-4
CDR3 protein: CSAQKVDVSKNIQYF

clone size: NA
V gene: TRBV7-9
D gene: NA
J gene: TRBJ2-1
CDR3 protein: CASSPLNPSTGVQFF

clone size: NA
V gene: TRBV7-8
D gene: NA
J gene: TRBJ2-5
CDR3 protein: CASSPVNQETQYF

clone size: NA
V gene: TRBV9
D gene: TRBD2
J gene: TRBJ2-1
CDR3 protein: CASSVGPGTSGYNEQFF

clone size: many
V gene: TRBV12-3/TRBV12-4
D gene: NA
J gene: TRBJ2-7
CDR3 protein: CASSLRFEQYF

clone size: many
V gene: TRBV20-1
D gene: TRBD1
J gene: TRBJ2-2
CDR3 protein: CSASAGTANTGELFF

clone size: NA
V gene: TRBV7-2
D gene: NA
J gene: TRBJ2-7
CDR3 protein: CASSFRREHYEQYF

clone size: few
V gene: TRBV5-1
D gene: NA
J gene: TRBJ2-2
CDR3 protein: CASSWTDTGELFF

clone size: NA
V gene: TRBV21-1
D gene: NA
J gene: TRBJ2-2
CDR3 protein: CASSKGNIAENTGELFF

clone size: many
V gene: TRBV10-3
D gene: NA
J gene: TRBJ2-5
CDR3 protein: CAISGGSETQYF

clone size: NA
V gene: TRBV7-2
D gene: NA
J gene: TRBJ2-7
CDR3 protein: CASSLRATSYEQYF

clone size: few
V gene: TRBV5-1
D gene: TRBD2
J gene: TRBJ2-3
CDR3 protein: CASGSAGGTDTQYF

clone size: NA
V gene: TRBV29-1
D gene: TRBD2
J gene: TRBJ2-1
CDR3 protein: CSVEDEGLATGEQFF

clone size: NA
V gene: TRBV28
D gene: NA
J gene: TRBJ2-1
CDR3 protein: CASSAATHYNEQFF

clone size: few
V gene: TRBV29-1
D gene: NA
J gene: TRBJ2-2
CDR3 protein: CSVEGDSRGGELFF

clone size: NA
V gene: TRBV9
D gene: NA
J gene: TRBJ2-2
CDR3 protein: CASSVDPTNTGELFF